Listed below are T cell receptor beta chains from one sample, sequenced in a study of blood T cells in healthy people across ages. TCRdb called the 5' RACE reads again in MiXCR, with one record for every CDR3 protein. The table lists around 320,000 distinct CDR3 sequences, 27% of them singletons. The sequenced sample was blood. These receptors were obtained from a woman in her sixties or seventies in good health. Each CDR3 is given with its conserved first and last residue. Each record gives: V gene, D gene, clone size, J gene, CDR3 DNA, CDR3 protein. D genes are given only for firm matches. The size field is filled for only some rows; it gives once, few, many or a size class.

V: TRBV19
D: -
size: few
J: TRBJ2-7
DNA: TGTGCCAGTAGTCCCGGGGCCAGCGCCTACGAGCAGTACTTC
CDR3: CASSPGASAYEQYF

V: TRBV11-3
D: -
size: -
J: TRBJ2-5
DNA: TGTGCCAGCAGCCCCTATGATGGGACCCAGTACTTC
CDR3: CASSPYDGTQYF

V: TRBV4-3
D: -
size: -
J: TRBJ1-4
DNA: TGCGCCAGCAGCCCAGGAGCTACAACTAATGAAAAACTGTTTTTT
CDR3: CASSPGATTNEKLFF

V: TRBV28
D: -
size: -
J: TRBJ2-7
DNA: TGTGCCAGCAGCCGACCCGGGACGGGCTCCTACGAGCAGTACTTC
CDR3: CASSRPGTGSYEQYF

V: TRBV7-2
D: -
size: few
J: TRBJ2-1
DNA: TGTGCCAGCAGCTTACTTATGGATGAGCAGTTCTTC
CDR3: CASSLLMDEQFF

V: TRBV6-5
D: TRBD1
size: -
J: TRBJ1-4
DNA: TGTGCCAGCAGTTTCCTGGGACAGGGTAATGAAAAACTGTTTTTT
CDR3: CASSFLGQGNEKLFF

V: TRBV11-3
D: TRBD2
size: few
J: TRBJ2-7
DNA: TGTGCCAGCAGCCTCGATCTAGCGGTCTACGAGCAGTACTTC
CDR3: CASSLDLAVYEQYF

V: TRBV4-3
D: TRBD1
size: -
J: TRBJ1-2
DNA: TGCGCCAGCAGCCAGACGGGACAGTTCTATGGCTACACCTTC
CDR3: CASSQTGQFYGYTF

V: TRBV5-5
D: -
size: few
J: TRBJ1-6
DNA: TGTGCCAGCAGTTCGATCGAGGGCAGGGGCTCACCCCTCCACTTT
CDR3: CASSSIEGRGSPLHF

V: TRBV7-2
D: TRBD2
size: -
J: TRBJ2-5
DNA: TGTGCCAGCAGTCCCGATGTAGCGGGGCCCCAAGAGACCCAGTACTTC
CDR3: CASSPDVAGPQETQYF

V: TRBV12-3/TRBV12-4
D: TRBD1
size: -
J: TRBJ2-2
DNA: TGTGCCAGCAGTTTCCGACAGGGGAACACCGGGGAGCTGTTTTTT
CDR3: CASSFRQGNTGELFF

V: TRBV5-1
D: -
size: few
J: TRBJ2-3
DNA: TGCGCCAGCACCACATCGAGCGGCCCCACAGATACGCAGTATTTT
CDR3: CASTTSSGPTDTQYF

V: TRBV2
D: -
size: -
J: TRBJ2-6
DNA: TGTGCCAGCAGTTATCAGCCGACGGGGGCCAACGTCCTGACTTTC
CDR3: CASSYQPTGANVLTF

V: TRBV14
D: -
size: -
J: TRBJ2-1
DNA: TGTGCCCGCAGTCAGACTTCCTCCTACAATGAGCAGTTCTTC
CDR3: CARSQTSSYNEQFF

V: TRBV28
D: -
size: few
J: TRBJ2-7
DNA: TGTGCCAGCAGCGGACTCCTTCGGGCCTCCTACGAGCAGTACTTC
CDR3: CASSGLLRASYEQYF

V: TRBV29-1
D: -
size: few
J: TRBJ2-5
DNA: TGCAGCGTTGCCCTGGGAGACCTCCGGTCGGAGACCCAGTACTTC
CDR3: CSVALGDLRSETQYF

V: TRBV20-1
D: -
size: few
J: TRBJ1-1
DNA: TGCAGCCTCCGCGGACCCTTGAACACTGAAGTTTTCTTT
CDR3: CSLRGPLNTEVFF

V: TRBV6-2/TRBV6-3
D: TRBD1
size: -
J: TRBJ1-2
DNA: TGTGCCAGCAACCTAACCCCGACAGGGAGCAACTATGGCTACACCTTC
CDR3: CASNLTPTGSNYGYTF

V: TRBV29-1
D: -
size: -
J: TRBJ2-5
DNA: TGCAGCGTTGGCCGAAACTTAGGAGAGACCCAGTACTTC
CDR3: CSVGRNLGETQYF

V: TRBV7-2
D: TRBD1
size: -
J: TRBJ2-4
DNA: TGTGCCAGCAGCCCAAGACAGGGAAAATACAAAAACATTCAGTACTTC
CDR3: CASSPRQGKYKNIQYF

V: TRBV6-6
D: TRBD1
size: few
J: TRBJ2-7
DNA: TGTGCCAGCAGCATGGACAGGTTGCGGGAGCAGTACTTC
CDR3: CASSMDRLREQYF

V: TRBV5-1
D: -
size: many
J: TRBJ2-5
DNA: TGCGCCAGCAAGAGGATGGACCAAGAGACCCAGTACTTC
CDR3: CASKRMDQETQYF

V: TRBV7-6
D: -
size: -
J: TRBJ1-1
DNA: TGTGCCAGCAGCCCCCGGCAGGGCCTCATTATCATGAACACTGAAGCTTTCTTT
CDR3: CASSPRQGLIIMNTEAFF

V: TRBV20-1
D: -
size: once
J: TRBJ2-1
DNA: TGCAGTGCTAGCGGCCGAGCGACGGGGACCTACAATGAGCAGTTCTTC
CDR3: CSASGRATGTYNEQFF

V: TRBV28
D: TRBD2
size: few
J: TRBJ2-7
DNA: TGTGCCTCCTTGGGAGGGAGGACCGAGCAGTACTTC
CDR3: CASLGGRTEQYF

V: TRBV12-3/TRBV12-4
D: TRBD1
size: -
J: TRBJ2-7
DNA: TGTGCCAGCAGTACCCCGGGACAGGGCTACGAGCAGTACTTC
CDR3: CASSTPGQGYEQYF

V: TRBV27
D: -
size: -
J: TRBJ1-2
DNA: TGTGCCAGCAGCCACCGGGACGGACCCGGCTACACCTTC
CDR3: CASSHRDGPGYTF

V: TRBV6-2/TRBV6-3
D: -
size: -
J: TRBJ2-7
DNA: TGTGCCAGCAGTTTTCCTCCCCTGTCCTCATCCTACGAGCAGTACTTC
CDR3: CASSFPPLSSSYEQYF

V: TRBV9
D: -
size: -
J: TRBJ2-5
DNA: TGTGCCAGCAGCTCCATGGGGGGATACGAAGAGACCCAGTACTTC
CDR3: CASSSMGGYEETQYF

V: TRBV28
D: -
size: few
J: TRBJ2-7
DNA: TGTGCCAGCAGTTTGTTAGACAACTCCTACGAGCAGTACTTC
CDR3: CASSLLDNSYEQYF

V: TRBV20-1
D: -
size: -
J: TRBJ1-1
DNA: TGCAGTGCTAGACAGGGAGCTGAAGCTTTCTTT
CDR3: CSARQGAEAFF

V: TRBV7-2
D: TRBD1
size: -
J: TRBJ2-6
DNA: TGTGCCAGCAGCACTGGGGGGACAGGAACTGGGGCCAACGTCCTGACTTTC
CDR3: CASSTGGTGTGANVLTF

V: TRBV20-1
D: TRBD2
size: -
J: TRBJ2-1
DNA: TGCAGTGCTAGAGATCCTCGGACTAGCGGGAGGGCCAGGACCTACAATGAGCAGTTCTTC
CDR3: CSARDPRTSGRARTYNEQFF

V: TRBV27
D: -
size: -
J: TRBJ1-2
DNA: TGTGCCAGCAGCCCTCACCCGGCCTCGGATGGCTACACCTTC
CDR3: CASSPHPASDGYTF

V: TRBV6-1
D: -
size: few
J: TRBJ1-5
DNA: TGTGCCAGCAGTGAAAATACAGATCAGCCCCAGCATTTT
CDR3: CASSENTDQPQHF

V: TRBV14
D: -
size: few
J: TRBJ2-1
DNA: TGTGCCAGCAGCCGTGAACATTATTATGGGCAGTTCTTC
CDR3: CASSREHYYGQFF

V: TRBV3-1
D: TRBD1
size: few
J: TRBJ1-4
DNA: TGTGCCAGCAGCCAACGTTATCCTCCGGGACAGGGTGAAGAGAAACTGTTTTTT
CDR3: CASSQRYPPGQGEEKLFF

V: TRBV7-9
D: -
size: few
J: TRBJ1-6
DNA: TGTGCCAGCAGCTTAACAGCTGCTAATAATTCACCCCTCCACTTT
CDR3: CASSLTAANNSPLHF

V: TRBV12-3/TRBV12-4
D: -
size: few
J: TRBJ2-5
DNA: TGTGCCAGCAGTCACGGGACACAAGAGTCCCAGTACTTC
CDR3: CASSHGTQESQYF

V: TRBV6-4
D: -
size: few
J: TRBJ2-4
DNA: TGTGCCAGCAGTGACCGCCGGGCGTCCCGACGGAGAGCCAAAAACATTCAGTACTTC
CDR3: CASSDRRASRRRAKNIQYF

V: TRBV28
D: -
size: few
J: TRBJ2-5
DNA: TGTGCCAGCAGTTTCTCTAACGGGAGTCGACTCGGGAAGTTCTTC
CDR3: CASSFSNGSRLGKFF

V: TRBV20-1
D: TRBD1
size: -
J: TRBJ2-7
DNA: TGCAGTGCTAGAGACAGACGGACAGGGGTCTACGAGCAGTACTTC
CDR3: CSARDRRTGVYEQYF

V: TRBV6-5
D: TRBD2
size: few
J: TRBJ2-1
DNA: TGTGCCACCCAGAGAGCGGGGTCCTACAATGAGCAGTTCTTC
CDR3: CATQRAGSYNEQFF

V: TRBV7-9
D: -
size: few
J: TRBJ1-2
DNA: TGTGCCAGCAGCTTCGGGACGGGGGTGCCTGGCTACACCTTC
CDR3: CASSFGTGVPGYTF

V: TRBV7-8
D: TRBD1
size: many
J: TRBJ2-3
DNA: TGTGCCAGCAGACGAGACAGGGTCTGGACAGATACGCAGTATTTT
CDR3: CASRRDRVWTDTQYF

V: TRBV20-1
D: TRBD1
size: -
J: TRBJ1-5
DNA: TGCAGTGCTCACCGGGACAGGGCCCAGCCCCAGCATTTT
CDR3: CSAHRDRAQPQHF

V: TRBV6-2/TRBV6-3
D: -
size: -
J: TRBJ2-7
DNA: TGTGCCAGCAGTTATCCAACCTACGAGCAGTACTTC
CDR3: CASSYPTYEQYF

V: TRBV20-1
D: -
size: few
J: TRBJ2-3
DNA: TGCAGCCCTAGCAGATCTAGCACAGATACGCAGTATTTT
CDR3: CSPSRSSTDTQYF

V: TRBV20-1
D: TRBD2
size: once
J: TRBJ2-7
DNA: TGCAGTGCTAGAGTTACTAGCGGGAGGTACGAGCAGTACTTC
CDR3: CSARVTSGRYEQYF

V: TRBV6-5
D: TRBD2
size: -
J: TRBJ2-5
DNA: TGTGCCAGCAGTCGTCGACCGGGGGGGACCCAGTACTTC
CDR3: CASSRRPGGTQYF

V: TRBV20-1
D: -
size: few
J: TRBJ1-5
DNA: TGCAGTGCTAGAAGCCAGAGGTCCCAGCCCCAGCATTTT
CDR3: CSARSQRSQPQHF

V: TRBV6-2/TRBV6-3
D: -
size: few
J: TRBJ1-6
DNA: TGTGCCAGCAGTTACTGGGTTACAAATTCACCCCTCCACTTT
CDR3: CASSYWVTNSPLHF

V: TRBV20-1
D: TRBD2
size: few
J: TRBJ2-7
DNA: TGCAGTGCCGAGGGACTAGCGGGATACGAGCAGTACTTC
CDR3: CSAEGLAGYEQYF

V: TRBV7-2
D: -
size: -
J: TRBJ2-7
DNA: TGTGCCAGCAGCACCCTAACCCGAGGAGGGGGCGAGCAGTACTTC
CDR3: CASSTLTRGGGEQYF

V: TRBV29-1
D: -
size: medium-sized
J: TRBJ2-5
DNA: TGCAGCGTTGAAAGGTCGAGGGGGGAGACCCAGTACTTC
CDR3: CSVERSRGETQYF

V: TRBV29-1
D: TRBD1
size: -
J: TRBJ1-4
DNA: TGCAGCGCCTCTGGCCAGGGGGCACGCAGGGCTAATGAAAAACTGTTTTTT
CDR3: CSASGQGARRANEKLFF

V: TRBV20-1
D: TRBD2
size: -
J: TRBJ2-3
DNA: TGCAGTGCTCCTAGCGGGAGGGCCACAGATACGCAGTATTTT
CDR3: CSAPSGRATDTQYF